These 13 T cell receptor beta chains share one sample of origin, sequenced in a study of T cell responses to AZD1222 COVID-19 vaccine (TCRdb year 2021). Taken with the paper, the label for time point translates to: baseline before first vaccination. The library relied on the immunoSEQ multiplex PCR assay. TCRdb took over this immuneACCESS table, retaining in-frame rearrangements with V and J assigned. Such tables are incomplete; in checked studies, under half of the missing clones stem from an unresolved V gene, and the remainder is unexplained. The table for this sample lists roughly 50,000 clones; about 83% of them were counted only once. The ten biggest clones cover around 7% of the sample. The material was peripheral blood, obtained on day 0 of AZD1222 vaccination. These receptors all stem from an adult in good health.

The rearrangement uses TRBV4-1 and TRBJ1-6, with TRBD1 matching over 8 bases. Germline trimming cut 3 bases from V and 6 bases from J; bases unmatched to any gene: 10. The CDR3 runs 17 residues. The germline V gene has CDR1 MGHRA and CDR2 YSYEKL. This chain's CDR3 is CASSHADRGSFNSPLHF. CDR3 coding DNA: TGCGCCAGCAGCCACGCAGACAGGGGATCTTTTAATTCACCCCTCCACTTT.

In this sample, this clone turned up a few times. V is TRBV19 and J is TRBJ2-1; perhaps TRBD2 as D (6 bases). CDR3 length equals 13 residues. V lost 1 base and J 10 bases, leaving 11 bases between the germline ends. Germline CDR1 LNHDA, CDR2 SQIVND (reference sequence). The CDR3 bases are TGTGCCAGTAGTATAGGCGGGGCCCAAGAGCAGTTCTTC. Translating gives CASSIGGAQEQFF. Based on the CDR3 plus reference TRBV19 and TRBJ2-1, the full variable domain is DGGITQSPKYLFRKEGQNVTLSCEQNLNHDAMYWYRQDPGQGLRLIYYSQIVNDFQKGDIAEGYSVSREKKESFPLTVTSAQKNPTAFYLCASSIGGAQEQFFGPGTRLTVL.

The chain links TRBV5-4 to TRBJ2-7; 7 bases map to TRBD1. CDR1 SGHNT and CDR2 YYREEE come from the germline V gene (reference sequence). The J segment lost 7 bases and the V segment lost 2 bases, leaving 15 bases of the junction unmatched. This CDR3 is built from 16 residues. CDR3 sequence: CASSLGGRRPGGEQYF. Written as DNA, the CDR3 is TGTGCCAGCAGCTTAGGGGGCAGGCGCCCTGGCGGGGAGCAGTACTTC.

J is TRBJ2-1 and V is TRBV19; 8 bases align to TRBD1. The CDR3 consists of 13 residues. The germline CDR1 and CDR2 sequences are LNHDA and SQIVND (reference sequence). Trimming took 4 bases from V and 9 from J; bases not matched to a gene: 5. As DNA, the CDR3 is TGTGCCAGTAGTACGACAGGGGTTAGTGAGCAGTTCTTC. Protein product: CASSTTGVSEQFF.

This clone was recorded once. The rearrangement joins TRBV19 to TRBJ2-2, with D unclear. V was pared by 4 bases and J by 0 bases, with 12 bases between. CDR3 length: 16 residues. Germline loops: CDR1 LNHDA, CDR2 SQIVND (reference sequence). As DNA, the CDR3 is TGTGCCAGTAGTACGGCGGCGATCGCGAACACCGGGGAGCTGTTTTTT. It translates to CASSTAAIANTGELFF.

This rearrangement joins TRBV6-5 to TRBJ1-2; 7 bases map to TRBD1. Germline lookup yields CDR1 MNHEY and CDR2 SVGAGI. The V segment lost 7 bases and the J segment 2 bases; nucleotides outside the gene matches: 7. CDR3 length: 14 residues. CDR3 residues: CASMGRGSNYGYTF. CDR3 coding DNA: TGTGCCAGCATGGGCAGGGGGTCCAACTATGGCTACACCTTC.

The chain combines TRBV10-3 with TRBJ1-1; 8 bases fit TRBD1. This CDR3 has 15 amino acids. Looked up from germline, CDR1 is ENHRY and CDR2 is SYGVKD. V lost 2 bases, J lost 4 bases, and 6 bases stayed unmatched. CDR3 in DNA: TGTGCCATCAGTGAGGGACAGGGTCTAATCACTGAAGCTTTCTTT. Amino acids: CAISEGQGLITEAFF.

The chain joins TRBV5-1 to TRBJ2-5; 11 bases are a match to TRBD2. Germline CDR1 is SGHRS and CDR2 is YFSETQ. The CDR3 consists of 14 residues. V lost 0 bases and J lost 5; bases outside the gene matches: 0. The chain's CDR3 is CASSLGLAGETQYF. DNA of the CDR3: TGCGCCAGCAGCTTGGGACTAGCGGGGGAGACCCAGTACTTC.

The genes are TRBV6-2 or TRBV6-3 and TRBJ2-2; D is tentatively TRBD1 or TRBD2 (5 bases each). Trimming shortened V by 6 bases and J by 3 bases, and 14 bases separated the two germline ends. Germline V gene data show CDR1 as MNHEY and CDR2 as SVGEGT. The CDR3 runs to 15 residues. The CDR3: CASSPRDGYTGELFF. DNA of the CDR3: TGTGCCAGCAGCCCCCGGGACGGCTACACCGGGGAGCTGTTTTTT.

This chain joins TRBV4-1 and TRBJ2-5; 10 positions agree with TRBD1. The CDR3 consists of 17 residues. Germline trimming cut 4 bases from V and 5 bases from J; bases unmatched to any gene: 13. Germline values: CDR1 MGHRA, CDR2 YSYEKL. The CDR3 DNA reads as TGCGCCAGCAGCCTGATGCCTCCGGGACAGGGGCTGGAGACCCAGTACTTC. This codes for CASSLMPPGQGLETQYF.

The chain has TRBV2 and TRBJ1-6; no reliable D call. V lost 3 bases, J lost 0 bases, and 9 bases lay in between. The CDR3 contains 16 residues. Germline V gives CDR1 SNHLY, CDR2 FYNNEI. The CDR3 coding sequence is TGTGCCAGCAGTGACCCTGCTGGCTCCTATAATTCACCCCTCCACTTT. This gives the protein CASSDPAGSYNSPLHF. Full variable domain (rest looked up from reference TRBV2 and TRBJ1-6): EPEVTQTPSHQVTQMGQEVILRCVPISNHLYFYWYRQILGQKVEFLVSFYNNEISEKSEIFDDQFSVERPDGSNFTLKIRSTKLEDSAMYFCASSDPAGSYNSPLHFGNGTRLTVT.

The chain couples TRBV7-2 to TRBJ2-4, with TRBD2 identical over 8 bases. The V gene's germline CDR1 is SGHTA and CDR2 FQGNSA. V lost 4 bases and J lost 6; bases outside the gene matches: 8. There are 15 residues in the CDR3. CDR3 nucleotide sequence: TGTGCCAGCAGCTCTCTAGCGGGCTCCACAAACATTCAGTACTTC. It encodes CASSSLAGSTNIQYF.

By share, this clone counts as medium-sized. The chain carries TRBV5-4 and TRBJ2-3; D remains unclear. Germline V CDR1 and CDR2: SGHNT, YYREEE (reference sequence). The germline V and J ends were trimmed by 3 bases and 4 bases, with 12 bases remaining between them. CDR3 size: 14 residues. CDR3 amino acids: CASSSTDFSDTQYF. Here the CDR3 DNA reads TGTGCCAGCAGCTCGACGGATTTCTCAGATACGCAGTATTTT.